This T cell receptor beta chain was recorded in a study of blood T cell repertoires in COVID-19 (dated by TCRdb to the early 2020s). At the level of the whole study: Samples covering the acute and convalescent phases of COVID-19 were provided by collaborators in the United States, Italy and Spain. Samples were obtained from the ongoing ImmuneRACE study (first 160 participants) and from some 1,300 subjects provided by 6 global collaborators. The repertoires were released in a freely available public database meant as a resource for research on the immune response to SARS-CoV-2. A de-identified subject ID, COVID-19 status, age in years and sex were almost always included in the sample metadata. Subjects who had been exposed to COVID-19, were actively infected with it, or had recovered from it provided the deeply sampled blood TCRbeta repertoires that made up the dataset. Where HLA class I and class II types were available, the types were taken from metadata supplied by the sample provider, not from assay-based typing. The material from the prospective study consisted of cDNA or gDNA derived from T cells, B-cell-depleted T cells, or PBMCs.

Counted from cysteine to phenylalanine, this CDR3 has 14 amino acids. CDR3 DNA is the only sequence kept; it has 42 bases, read in frame from the first base. V trim: 6 bases; J trim: 8 bases; unmatched bases: 12. CDR1 is given as MDHEN and CDR2 as SYDVKM, both from the germline V gene. Study-wide findings and limitations: Clinical and demographic metadata were provided uncurated, with the amount varying by source and participant.

With regard to this clone: Its antigen has not been determined. No base-level quality is on record; no much larger clone is a single base apart.

Whole blood was collected in K2EDTA tubes by collaborating institutions according to the institutions' own protocols. For TCRbeta analysis, collaborators shipped samples as frozen whole blood, isolated PBMCs, or DNA extracted from either of those sample types. TCRbeta CDR3 regions were amplified from genomic DNA by means of the immunoSEQ Assay, a bias-controlled multiplex PCR. In the authors' own workflow: The number of nucleated cells in each sample was estimated by amplification of reference gene primers within the assay. Sequence reads were collapsed and filtered to measure the absolute abundance of every unique TCRbeta CDR3 rearrangement. For each sample, productive Simpson clonality was calculated as the square root of Simpson's diversity index across productive rearrangements. The immuneACCESS repertoire file appears here via TCRdb, limited to in-frame rearrangements. These files lack a portion of the clones; in checked studies, under half of the deficit traces to unresolved V genes, and the cause of the others is not known. That table is the source of V, J and clone size, and D and trimming were worked out from the DNA. This sample gives around 200,000 clones in total; around 79% of them show up just once. The ten largest clones add up to 9.5% to 15% of the sample.

The chain employs TRBV28 and TRBJ1-1; 7 bases in the middle match TRBD1. This TCR derives from a woman between 50 and 59 years old with acute or convalescent COVID-19. Sequencing was performed on peripheral blood. The nucleotides read TGTGCCAGCAGCCCGGGTTCGAGGGGGCTCGAAGCTTTCTTT. This yields the protein CASSPGSRGLEAFF.